These T cell receptor beta chains were read from a single sample in a study of blood T cell repertoires in COVID-19. Produced via immunoSEQ multiplex PCR; TCRdb's table is partial and in-frame only. In the table there are 150,000 to 200,000 clones, about 83% of which are singletons. The sequencing sample was made of peripheral blood. The receptor set was obtained from a human donor in a cohort sampled during active COVID-19. The CDR3 runs from the conserved cysteine through the conserved F or W. Fields, in order: V gene, clone size, J gene, D gene, CDR3 DNA, CDR3 protein. The D gene is left open where the match is weak. Clone size appears in some rows only: once, few, many, or a class for an expanded clone.

v_call: TRBV5-6
clone_size: once
j_call: TRBJ2-2
d_call: NA
cdr3_nt: TGTGCCAGCAGCTTTAGCGGGACAGGGATCGGGGAGCTGTTTTTT
cdr3_aa: CASSFSGTGIGELFF

v_call: TRBV7-8
clone_size: NA
j_call: TRBJ1-2
d_call: NA
cdr3_nt: TGTGCCAGCAGCTTGGCGGGGTCGCGTAACTATGGCTACACCTTC
cdr3_aa: CASSLAGSRNYGYTF

v_call: TRBV6-1
clone_size: NA
j_call: TRBJ1-3
d_call: NA
cdr3_nt: TGTGCCAGCAGTGAACTCAGGCCCAGCTCTGGAAACACCATATATTTT
cdr3_aa: CASSELRPSSGNTIYF

v_call: TRBV11-3
clone_size: NA
j_call: TRBJ1-2
d_call: NA
cdr3_nt: TGTGCCAGCAGCTTAGTTTGCCGGAGATTAAGTTATGGCTACACCTTC
cdr3_aa: CASSLVCRRLSYGYTF

v_call: TRBV6-5
clone_size: NA
j_call: TRBJ1-3
d_call: NA
cdr3_nt: TGTGCCAGCAGTCCCGGTATAGCTGGAAACACCATATATTTT
cdr3_aa: CASSPGIAGNTIYF

v_call: TRBV7-7
clone_size: once
j_call: TRBJ2-2
d_call: NA
cdr3_nt: TGTGCTAGCAGCCCAAGGGGACTCCCGTACGGGGAGCTGTTTTTT
cdr3_aa: CASSPRGLPYGELFF

v_call: TRBV11-3
clone_size: NA
j_call: TRBJ2-1
d_call: TRBD2
cdr3_nt: TGTGCCAGCAGCGCCGAAACTAGCGGGGGGGGCAATGAGCAGTTCTTC
cdr3_aa: CASSAETSGGGNEQFF

v_call: TRBV19
clone_size: NA
j_call: TRBJ1-5
d_call: NA
cdr3_nt: TGTGCCAGTAGCCTCGGGCAGGGGCGGCATCAGCCCCAGCATTTT
cdr3_aa: CASSLGQGRHQPQHF

v_call: TRBV9
clone_size: once
j_call: TRBJ2-3
d_call: TRBD2
cdr3_nt: TGTGCCAGCAGCGTGAGCGGGACTAGGATTGTAGATACGCAGTATTTT
cdr3_aa: CASSVSGTRIVDTQYF

v_call: TRBV13
clone_size: NA
j_call: TRBJ2-6
d_call: TRBD1
cdr3_nt: TGTGCCAGCAGCTTCCCCCCGACAGGGTCTGGGGCCAACGTCCTGACTTTC
cdr3_aa: CASSFPPTGSGANVLTF

v_call: TRBV7-2
clone_size: NA
j_call: TRBJ1-3
d_call: NA
cdr3_nt: TGTGCCAGCAGCTTAGGGCTGTCTGGAAACACCATATATTTT
cdr3_aa: CASSLGLSGNTIYF

v_call: TRBV28
clone_size: NA
j_call: TRBJ1-4
d_call: NA
cdr3_nt: TGTGCCAGCAGTTTTCAGGGAGGGAATGAAAAACTGTTTTTT
cdr3_aa: CASSFQGGNEKLFF

v_call: TRBV30
clone_size: few
j_call: TRBJ1-5
d_call: TRBD1
cdr3_nt: TGTGCCTGGAGACAGGGGATCGATCAGCCCCAGCATTTT
cdr3_aa: CAWRQGIDQPQHF

v_call: TRBV13
clone_size: NA
j_call: TRBJ1-4
d_call: TRBD1
cdr3_nt: TGTGCCAGCAGTTTCGACAGGGGCGAAAAACTGTTTTTT
cdr3_aa: CASSFDRGEKLFF

v_call: TRBV2
clone_size: few
j_call: TRBJ2-7
d_call: NA
cdr3_nt: TGTGCCAGTCGGGGATACGAGCAGTACTTC
cdr3_aa: CASRGYEQYF

v_call: TRBV29-1
clone_size: NA
j_call: TRBJ2-7
d_call: NA
cdr3_nt: TGCAGCGTTGAAGAAGCGAGCGCAGCAACCTACGAGCAGTACTTC
cdr3_aa: CSVEEASAATYEQYF

v_call: TRBV27
clone_size: NA
j_call: TRBJ2-5
d_call: TRBD2
cdr3_nt: TGTGCCACCAGGACTAGCGGAGAGACCCAGTACTTC
cdr3_aa: CATRTSGETQYF

v_call: TRBV11-2
clone_size: NA
j_call: TRBJ2-3
d_call: TRBD2
cdr3_nt: TGTGCCAGCAGCTTAGTCCCCCCTAGCGGGAGTATCTCAGATACGCAGTATTTT
cdr3_aa: CASSLVPPSGSISDTQYF

v_call: TRBV2
clone_size: few
j_call: TRBJ2-7
d_call: NA
cdr3_nt: TGTGCCAGCAGTGCTATCCCCTTCTACGAGCAGTACTTC
cdr3_aa: CASSAIPFYEQYF

v_call: TRBV28
clone_size: NA
j_call: TRBJ1-3
d_call: NA
cdr3_nt: TGTGCCAGCAGTTTAATGGGGCTCGGAAACACCATATATTTT
cdr3_aa: CASSLMGLGNTIYF

v_call: TRBV5-1
clone_size: NA
j_call: TRBJ2-3
d_call: TRBD1
cdr3_nt: TGCGCCAGCAGCTTGGGCCTGGGGGACAGGGGTTCAGATACGCAGTATTTT
cdr3_aa: CASSLGLGDRGSDTQYF

v_call: TRBV3-1/TRBV3-2
clone_size: NA
j_call: TRBJ2-7
d_call: NA
cdr3_nt: TGTGCCAGCAGCCTTTCCCTCCTTTACGAGCAGTACTTC
cdr3_aa: CASSLSLLYEQYF

v_call: TRBV28
clone_size: NA
j_call: TRBJ2-2
d_call: TRBD1
cdr3_nt: TGTGCCAGCAGAACCGGACAGGGGGACACCGGGGAGCTGTTTTTT
cdr3_aa: CASRTGQGDTGELFF

v_call: TRBV19
clone_size: NA
j_call: TRBJ1-2
d_call: TRBD1
cdr3_nt: TGTGCCACTCGCCGGACAGGGCGAGCGAACTATGGCTACACCTTC
cdr3_aa: CATRRTGRANYGYTF

v_call: TRBV28
clone_size: NA
j_call: TRBJ1-5
d_call: TRBD1
cdr3_nt: TGTGCCAGCAGTCGGACAGGGGGCCGGGGACAGCCCCAGCATTTT
cdr3_aa: CASSRTGGRGQPQHF

v_call: TRBV3-1/TRBV3-2
clone_size: NA
j_call: TRBJ2-4
d_call: NA
cdr3_nt: TGTGCCAGCAGCCAAGTGGAGGGGGCCAAAAACATTCAGTACTTC
cdr3_aa: CASSQVEGAKNIQYF

v_call: TRBV10-3
clone_size: few
j_call: TRBJ2-2
d_call: TRBD2
cdr3_nt: TGTGCCGCTGGACTAGCGGGAGTACCCGGGGAGCTGTTTTTT
cdr3_aa: CAAGLAGVPGELFF

v_call: TRBV9
clone_size: NA
j_call: TRBJ1-6
d_call: NA
cdr3_nt: TGTGCCAGCAGCGTAGGGGGGGAGAATTCACCCCTCCACTTT
cdr3_aa: CASSVGGENSPLHF

v_call: TRBV30
clone_size: NA
j_call: TRBJ1-2
d_call: NA
cdr3_nt: TGTGCCTGCGGCAGGGTTCCCGGCTTTAACTATGGCTACACCTTC
cdr3_aa: CACGRVPGFNYGYTF

v_call: TRBV11-2
clone_size: NA
j_call: TRBJ2-3
d_call: TRBD2
cdr3_nt: TGTGCCAGCAGCTTTAGCGGGAGCACAGATACGCAGTATTTT
cdr3_aa: CASSFSGSTDTQYF

v_call: TRBV2
clone_size: NA
j_call: TRBJ1-5
d_call: TRBD1
cdr3_nt: TGTGCCAGCAGTGGGGACAGGGCTCTTAAGTATAGCAATCAGCCCCAGCATTTT
cdr3_aa: CASSGDRALKYSNQPQHF

v_call: TRBV25-1
clone_size: NA
j_call: TRBJ2-1
d_call: TRBD2
cdr3_nt: TGTGCCAGCGAGCCGGGACTAGCGGGAGAGTACTTCAATGAGCAGTTCTTC
cdr3_aa: CASEPGLAGEYFNEQFF

v_call: TRBV5-1
clone_size: NA
j_call: TRBJ1-2
d_call: TRBD1
cdr3_nt: TGCGCCAGCAGCTTGGCCGAGTACAGGGGTGGCTACACCTTC
cdr3_aa: CASSLAEYRGGYTF

v_call: TRBV5-4
clone_size: few
j_call: TRBJ1-2
d_call: TRBD1
cdr3_nt: TGTGCCAGCAGGACCAGGGGGGACTATGGCTACACCTTC
cdr3_aa: CASRTRGDYGYTF

v_call: TRBV24-1
clone_size: NA
j_call: TRBJ1-1
d_call: NA
cdr3_nt: TGTGCCACCAGTGCTGCAGGGTACAACACTGAAGCTTTCTTT
cdr3_aa: CATSAAGYNTEAFF

v_call: TRBV7-3
clone_size: NA
j_call: TRBJ2-1
d_call: NA
cdr3_nt: TGTGCCAGCAGCCGTGGACAGAGCTCCTACAATGAGCAGTTCTTC
cdr3_aa: CASSRGQSSYNEQFF

v_call: TRBV5-4
clone_size: once
j_call: TRBJ2-1
d_call: TRBD1
cdr3_nt: TGTGCCAGCAGGGGGACAGGTTACAATGAGCAGTTCTTC
cdr3_aa: CASRGTGYNEQFF

v_call: TRBV5-1
clone_size: NA
j_call: TRBJ2-5
d_call: NA
cdr3_nt: TGCGCCAGCAGCTCGGACAGCTTCCAAGAGACCCAGTACTTC
cdr3_aa: CASSSDSFQETQYF

v_call: TRBV5-1
clone_size: NA
j_call: TRBJ1-4
d_call: NA
cdr3_nt: TGCGCCAGCAGCTTAGGGACTTATAATGAAAAACTGTTTTTT
cdr3_aa: CASSLGTYNEKLFF

v_call: TRBV27
clone_size: few
j_call: TRBJ2-7
d_call: NA
cdr3_nt: TGTGCCAGCAGTCCGCCGAGCGGAGAGGGGTACTTC
cdr3_aa: CASSPPSGEGYF

v_call: TRBV7-8
clone_size: NA
j_call: TRBJ1-6
d_call: NA
cdr3_nt: TGTGCCAGCAGCTTAAGGGGGAACGATTCACCCCTCCACTTT
cdr3_aa: CASSLRGNDSPLHF